The clone carrying this TCR beta chain came up once. No antigen is known for it. The germline gene is not matched at one end of the junction; a read error may be the cause. The library came from three nested PCR rounds adapted from ARM-PCR protocols. TCRdb reprocessed the multiplex PCR reads with MiXCR, giving one entry per CDR3 protein. This table holds 35,000 to 50,000 distinct CDR3 sequences, approximately 61% found once. The data derive from a study of tumor and adjacent non-tumor tissue in lung cancer. Study in general: The cohort had around twelve adenocarcinoma, a couple of squamous cell and 1 small cell patients. Samples averaged roughly 4.4 million productive TCRbeta reads each.

Germline V gene lookup returns CDR1 ENHRY and CDR2 SYGVKD. This CDR3 is built from 18 residues. RNA was extracted from bulk tissue without any cell sorting. The normal lung tissue was taken more than 3 cm from the tumor edge. Study results and limitations: Patients with more diverse tumor TCRs had worse survival.

This sequence was found in a man aged 50 to 60 with non-small cell lung cancer. The V gene is TRBV10-3, the J gene TRBJ2-1; no definite D call. The source material was distant non-tumor lung tissue. In DNA form, the CDR3 reads TGTGCCTTCAGCCCCTTGGGTGGTGAGCGCAGTTCATACGATGAGCAGTTCTTC. It encodes CAFSPLGGERSSYDEQFF.